These 28 T cell receptor beta chains came from one sample sequenced in a study of CD8+ T cells in alopecia areata. After isolation, RNA underwent reverse transcription to generate cDNA as the sequencing template. The assay was immunoSEQ multiplex PCR, and TCRdb's table has in-frame clones only and misses some. The table includes hundreds of thousands of clones, roughly 66% detected once. The treatment is: oral pan-JAK inhibitor, 5-10 mg twice daily. The source material was CD4+ T cells sorted from blood, sampled between weeks 43 and 45, from a patient treated with tofacitinib. The receptors derive from a human donor with alopecia areata.

For this clone: At one boundary the junction diverges from the germline segment, which might be a read error. The chain couples TRBV5-6 to TRBJ2-5; D is undetermined. Germline lookup yields CDR1 SGHDT and CDR2 YYEEEE. This CDR3 comprises 12 residues. As DNA, the CDR3 is TGTGCCAGCAGCTTCCCTCAAGAGACCCAGCACTTC. Its translation: CASSFPQETQHF.

This clone was found a few times. The CDR3 DNA follows: TGCAGCGTTCACGGACTCTCAAGCGGAACTGAAGCTTTCTTT. Translation: CSVHGLSSGTEAFF. The chain employs TRBV29-1 and TRBJ1-1; no definite D call. The CDR3 has 14 amino acids. Germline CDR1 reads SQVTM; CDR2 reads ANQGSEA. Trimming took off 5 bases at V and 5 bases at J, with 18 bases between the two ends. The full variable domain, completed using reference TRBV29-1 and TRBJ1-1, is SAVISQKPSRDICQRGTSLTIQCQVDSQVTMMFWYRQQPGQSLTLIATANQGSEATYESGFVIDKFPISRPNLTFSTLTVSNMSPEDSSIYLCSVHGLSSGTEAFFGQGTRLTVV.

The chain joins TRBV5-1 to TRBJ2-3, with 7 bases aligning to TRBD1. CDR1 is SGHRS, CDR2 YFSETQ, per germline. V was pared by 0 bases and J by 6 bases, with 7 bases of the junction left unmatched. The CDR3 extends over 15 amino acids. The DNA for the CDR3 is TGCGCCAGCAGCTTGGGGGACAGACTTGAGGATACGCAGTATTTT. This codes for CASSLGDRLEDTQYF.

The chain carries TRBV30 and TRBJ1-6, with TRBD1 identical over 8 bases. The CDR3 is made up of 12 amino acids. Germline CDR1 reads GTSNPN; CDR2 reads SVGIG (reference sequence). V shed 8 bases, J shed 9 bases, and the junction held 6 bases outside the gene matches. The CDR3 nucleotides are TGTGCCGGACAGGGATTTAGTTCACCCCTCCACTTT. It is translated as CAGQGFSSPLHF.

The count of this clone is one. This CDR3 is also generated by other DNA sequences in the sample. The gene calls are TRBV9 and TRBJ2-7; TRBD1 agrees at 8 bases. Germline V CDR1 and CDR2: SGDLS, YYNGEE. The V gene end was trimmed by 3 bases and the J gene end by 4 bases; junction bases not matched to a gene: 0. The CDR3 extends over 12 amino acids. CDR3 amino acids: CASSGQGYEQYF. The CDR3 bases are TGTGCCAGCAGCGGACAGGGGTACGAGCAGTACTTC. Combining the CDR3 with reference TRBV9 and TRBJ2-7 gives the whole variable domain DSGVTQTPKHLITATGQRVTLRCSPRSGDLSVYWYQQSLDQGLQFLIQYYNGEERAKGNILERFSAQQFPDLHSELNLSSLELGDSALYFCASSGQGYEQYFGPGTRLTVT.

This clone was picked up one time. The chain combines TRBV7-2 with TRBJ2-3; no clear D. Germline assignment: CDR1 SGHTA and CDR2 FQGNSA. The V and J ends lost 1 base and 6 bases respectively, with 2 bases between them. This CDR3 has 11 amino acids. The CDR3 sequence is CASSLVDTQYF. Written as DNA, the CDR3 is TGTGCCAGCAGCTTAGTGGATACGCAGTATTTT. The full variable domain, completed using reference TRBV7-2 and TRBJ2-3, is GAGVSQSPSNKVTEKGKDVELRCDPISGHTALYWYRQSLGQGLEFLIYFQGNSAPDKSGLPSDRFSAERTGGSVSTLTIQRTQQEDSAVYLCASSLVDTQYFGPGTRLTVL.

The CDR3 DNA is TGCGCCAGCAGCCAGACGGCCGGGGCGAGCCGGACGGAACTGTTTTTT. Residues: CASSQTAGASRTELFF. V is TRBV4-3 and J is TRBJ1-4; possible D gene TRBD1, 5 bases. In germline, CDR1 is LGHNA, CDR2 YSLEER. With 3 bases removed from V and 12 bases from J, the gap between germline ends came to 23 bases. The CDR3 totals 16 residues.

The chain is built from TRBV4-3 and TRBJ1-6, with 7 bases matching TRBD1. Germline trimming cut 2 bases from V and 14 bases from J; bases unmatched to any gene: 15. The CDR3 consists of 16 residues. Per germline, CDR1 LGHNA and CDR2 YSLEER. CDR3: CASSQFSTGTRLALHF. CDR3 sequence (DNA): TGCGCCAGCAGCCAATTCTCGACAGGGACCCGCTTGGCCCTCCACTTT.

The chain uses TRBV10-3 and TRBJ1-1, with D hard to call. The germline V gene encodes CDR1 ENHRY and CDR2 SYGVKD. The CDR3 is 16 residues long. The germline V and J ends were trimmed by 2 bases and 0 bases, with 13 bases remaining between them. CDR3 coding DNA: TGTGCCATCAGTGAGACCCAGAGCGTGCTGAACACTGAAGCTTTCTTT. This gives the protein CAISETQSVLNTEAFF.

This clone was seen ten or more times. Written as DNA, the CDR3 is TGCAGCGTTGGGGGGCGCGGCACAGATACGCAGTATTTT. This codes for CSVGGRGTDTQYF. The V call is TRBV29-1, the J call TRBJ2-3, with D tentatively TRBD1 (6 bases). V was pared by 4 bases and J by 1 base, with 9 bases between. The CDR3 spans 13 residues. Germline V CDR1 and CDR2: SQVTM, ANQGSEA.

This chain connects TRBV2 to TRBJ2-7; D ambiguous. Trimming took 2 bases from V and 1 from J, leaving 12 bases between them. Germline V lookup: CDR1 SNHLY, CDR2 FYNNEI. The CDR3 contains 15 residues. In DNA form, the CDR3 reads TGTGCCAGCAGTGAACGGGCGGATGTATCCTACGAGCAGTACTTC. It translates to CASSERADVSYEQYF.

The rearrangement uses TRBV25-1 and TRBJ1-1, with 7 nucleotides matching TRBD1. This CDR3 spans 13 amino acids. The V gene end was trimmed by 7 bases and the J gene end by 2 bases; junction bases not matched to a gene: 4. Germline CDR1 reads MGHDK; CDR2 reads SYGVNS. CDR3 region: CASTGTENTEAFF. CDR3 sequence (DNA): TGTGCCAGCACCGGGACAGAAAACACTGAAGCTTTCTTT.

In this sample, this clone turned up once. The sample carries other DNA sequences with the same CDR3. J is TRBJ2-5 and V is TRBV7-2; D ambiguous. Deletions cut 6 bases from V and 1 base from J, with 3 bases between. This CDR3 is built from 11 residues. The germline CDR1 and CDR2 sequences are SGHTA and FQGNSA. The CDR3 protein is CASSFQETQYF. CDR3 nucleotides: TGTGCCAGCAGTTTCCAAGAGACCCAGTACTTC. Drawing the rest from reference TRBV7-2 and TRBJ2-5, the complete variable domain is GAGVSQSPSNKVTEKGKDVELRCDPISGHTALYWYRQSLGQGLEFLIYFQGNSAPDKSGLPSDRFSAERTGGSVSTLTIQRTQQEDSAVYLCASSFQETQYFGPGTRLLVL.

CDR3 bases: TGCGCCAGCAGCCAAGGTTTCACTGTTGAAGCTTTCTTT. It codes for CASSQGFTVEAFF. This chain links TRBV4-3 with TRBJ1-1, with no clear D. The V gene lost 1 base and the J gene lost 7 bases, with 10 bases spanning the gap. The CDR3 runs 13 residues. Germline values: CDR1 LGHNA, CDR2 YSLEER.

This chain joins TRBV29-1 and TRBJ2-5; no definite D call. The CDR3 totals 12 residues. The V and J ends lost 3 bases and 2 bases respectively, with 7 bases between them. Per the germline V gene, CDR1 is SQVTM and CDR2 is ANQGSEA. CDR3 bases: TGCAGCGTTGACAGGCGACAAGAGACCCAGTACTTC. Its protein is CSVDRRQETQYF.

This chain connects TRBV27 to TRBJ1-1, with D uncertain. The V end was cut by 3 bases, the J end by 4 bases, with 6 bases between. The V gene's germline CDR1 is MNHEY and CDR2 SMNVEV (reference sequence). The CDR3 runs 12 residues. As DNA, the CDR3 is TGTGCCAGCAGTTTCCGGGGCACTGAAGCTTTCTTT. Its protein is CASSFRGTEAFF.

V usage is TRBV9 and J usage is TRBJ2-3; 8 bases agree with TRBD2. Per the germline V gene, CDR1 is SGDLS and CDR2 is YYNGEE. V was pared by 0 bases and J by 4 bases, with 4 bases of the junction left unmatched. This CDR3 has 15 amino acids. DNA of the CDR3: TGTGCCAGCAGCGTAGCGGGGGGGCCGTCAGATACGCAGTATTTT. It encodes CASSVAGGPSDTQYF.

The genes are TRBV6-6 and TRBJ1-4; 10 bases align to TRBD1. Losses at the gene ends were 5 bases for V and 7 bases for J; bases not matched to a gene: 7. This CDR3 comprises 15 residues. Germline assignment: CDR1 MNHNY and CDR2 SVGAGI (reference sequence). The chain's CDR3 is CASSPPGQGSEKLFF. The DNA for the CDR3 is TGTGCCAGCAGTCCCCCGGGACAGGGGAGTGAAAAACTGTTTTTT.

This clone was observed a few times. The J gene is TRBJ2-3, the V gene TRBV5-1; 7 positions match TRBD1. The CDR3 consists of 17 residues. The junction had 17 bases not matched to a gene; V was cut back by 4 bases and J by 6 bases. Germline CDR1 and CDR2: SGHRS and YFSETQ. The CDR3 region is CASSGRDSPKKLDTQYF. The CDR3 DNA is TGCGCCAGCAGCGGTCGGGACAGCCCGAAGAAACTCGATACGCAGTATTTT.

This clone has only a few counts. V and J are TRBV7-9 and TRBJ1-4, with D perhaps TRBD1 (6 bases). The CDR3 is made up of 14 amino acids. CDR1 is SEHNR, CDR2 FQNEAQ, per germline (reference sequence). With 3 bases removed from V and 8 bases from J, the gap between germline ends came to 13 bases. CDR3 region: CASSLGGAEEKLFF. In DNA, the CDR3 is TGTGCCAGCAGCTTGGGGGGCGCGGAGGAAAAACTGTTTTTT.

V gene TRBV15 combines with J gene TRBJ1-5; a possible D gene is TRBD1 (5 bases). CDR3 length equals 14 residues. V lost 7 bases, J lost 7 bases, and 17 bases lay in between. Looked up from germline, CDR1 is LNHNV and CDR2 is YYDKDF (reference sequence). In nucleotides, the CDR3 is TGTGCCACCACCACTCGGGGGGTTGGGCAGCCCCAGCATTTT. Its protein is CATTTRGVGQPQHF.

This clone was detected a few times. The chain uses TRBV29-1 and TRBJ2-4; 10 bases match TRBD1. V lost 6 bases to trimming and J lost 2 bases; unmatched junction nucleotides: 1. Germline CDR1 and CDR2: SQVTM and ANQGSEA. CDR3 size: 13 residues. DNA for the CDR3: TGCAGCGTGGGACAGGGGACCAAAAACATTCAGTACTTC. Translation: CSVGQGTKNIQYF.

The V and J genes are TRBV29-1 and TRBJ1-5; TRBD1 agrees at 11 bases. Trimming took 7 bases from V and 5 from J; bases not matched to a gene: 1. The CDR3 contains 12 residues. Germline V CDR1 and CDR2: SQVTM, ANQGSEA. This CDR3 reads CSAGQGDQPQHF. CDR3 nucleotide sequence: TGCAGCGCGGGACAGGGGGATCAGCCCCAGCATTTT.

The CDR3, as DNA: TGCAGCGTTGCCCCCCGAACAGGTACTTACGAGCAGTACTTC. Translating gives CSVAPRTGTYEQYF. The rearrangement uses TRBV29-1 and TRBJ2-7; D perhaps matches TRBD1 (5 bases). The CDR3 runs to 14 residues. V was pared by 4 bases and J by 4 bases, with 17 bases between. Germline V lookup: CDR1 SQVTM, CDR2 ANQGSEA.

The chain joins TRBV30 to TRBJ1-4; a weak D match, TRBD1 (5 bases). Germline V gene sequence: CDR1 GTSNPN, CDR2 SVGIG (reference sequence). Between the trimmed V and J ends, which lost 0 bases and 3 bases, there was a span of 11 bases. The CDR3 is made up of 15 amino acids. The CDR3 DNA sequence: TGTGCCTGGAGTGTACCCACGGGGGCTAATGAAAAACTGTTTTTT. This encodes CAWSVPTGANEKLFF.

The J gene is TRBJ1-5, the V gene TRBV5-6; D perhaps matches TRBD1 (6 bases). V was pared by 3 bases and J by 4 bases, with 11 bases between. This CDR3 is 14 amino acids long. In germline, CDR1 is SGHDT, CDR2 YYEEEE. The CDR3 is CASSWEDRNQPQHF. CDR3 nucleotides: TGTGCCAGCAGCTGGGAAGACAGGAATCAGCCCCAGCATTTT. Full variable domain (outside the CDR3, taken from reference TRBV5-6 and TRBJ1-5): DAGVTQSPTHLIKTRGQQVTLRCSPKSGHDTVSWYQQALGQGPQFIFQYYEEEERQRGNFPDRFSGHQFPNYSSELNVNALLLGDSALYLCASSWEDRNQPQHFGDGTRLSIL.

In this sample, this clone turned up a few times. The rearrangement uses TRBV4-1 and TRBJ1-6; D gene ambiguous. Germline CDR1 and CDR2: MGHRA and YSYEKL. V shed 0 bases and J shed 6 bases, with 9 bases lying between them. This CDR3 spans 15 amino acids. CDR3 protein: CASSQETLPNSPLHF. CDR3 nucleotide sequence: TGCGCCAGCAGCCAAGAGACACTTCCTAATTCACCCCTCCACTTT.

This clone came up once. The V call is TRBV4-3, the J call TRBJ2-3; tentatively, D is TRBD1 (5 bases). Germline CDR1 reads LGHNA; CDR2 reads YSLEER. Trimming took 5 bases from V and 2 from J, leaving 8 bases between them. This CDR3 comprises 13 residues. The CDR3: CASSRQNTDTQYF. In DNA form, the CDR3 reads TGCGCCAGCAGCAGACAGAACACAGATACGCAGTATTTT.